The sequence of this T cell receptor beta chain was determined in a study of T cells in Graves' hyperthyroidism and ophthalmopathy. Study-wide results and caveats: Most thyroid clonotypes that were expanded above 0.001 also turned up in blood.

This clonotype appeared once. Its antigen is still unknown. Exclusion of a patient resulted from uncontrolled infection, other autoimmune disease, pregnancy or lactation. The diagnostic basis comprised clinical symptoms, serum thyroxine and TRAb, thyroid ultrasound and orbital computed tomography. Authors of the study amplified TCR beta CDR3 regions from RNA transcripts. In the first-round RT-PCR of the TCR CDR3, the HTBI primer set was used. MiXCR, run by TCRdb on the multiplex PCR reads, gives a single entry per CDR3 protein. The sample contains about 640,000 distinct CDR3 sequences, more than 20% of which appear only once. This CDR3 has 13 amino acids. Germline CDR1 is SQVTM and CDR2 is ANQGSEA.

The sequence derives from a young man with Graves' ophthalmopathy. V usage is TRBV29-1 and J usage is TRBJ2-2, with 11 bases fitting TRBD1. Sequencing was performed on blood. As DNA, the CDR3 is TGCGGTACCGGGACAGGGGGCACCGGGGAGCTGTTTTTT. It translates to CGTGTGGTGELFF.